This T cell receptor (beta chain) appears in the sequencing data of a study of identical twins. Unique molecular identifiers were in the cDNA, with template-switch universal primer binding. MiXCR was run by TCRdb on the 5' RACE reads, yielding one entry per CDR3 protein. The data show 1.5 million to 2 million distinct CDR3 sequences, with under 35% seen just once and 0.25% to 0.3% held by the top ten. Germline trimming cut 9 bases from V and 3 bases from J; bases unmatched to any gene: 8. The CDR3 has 14 residues. The V and J genes are TRBV12-3 or TRBV12-4 and TRBJ2-4; 7 nucleotides line up with TRBD2. The sample comprised cord blood. This clonotype originated in a newborn girl in good health. CDR3 DNA sequence: TGTGCCAGTCCTGGGGAGGGAGGCAAAAACATTCAGTACTTC. The encoded protein is CASPGEGGKNIQYF.